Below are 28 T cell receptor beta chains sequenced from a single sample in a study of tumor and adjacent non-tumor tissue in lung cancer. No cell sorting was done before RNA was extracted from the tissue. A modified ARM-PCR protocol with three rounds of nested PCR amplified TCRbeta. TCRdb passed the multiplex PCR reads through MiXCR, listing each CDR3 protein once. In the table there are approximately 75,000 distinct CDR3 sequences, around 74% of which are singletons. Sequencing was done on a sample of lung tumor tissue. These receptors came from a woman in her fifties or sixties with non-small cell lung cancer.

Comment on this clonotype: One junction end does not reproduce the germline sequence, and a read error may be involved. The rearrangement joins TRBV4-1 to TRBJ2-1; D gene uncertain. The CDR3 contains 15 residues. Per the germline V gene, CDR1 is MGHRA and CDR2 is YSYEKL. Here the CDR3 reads CASSQDQISFNEEFF. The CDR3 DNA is TGCGCCAGCAGTCAAGATCAGATTAGCTTCAATGAGGAGTTCTTC.

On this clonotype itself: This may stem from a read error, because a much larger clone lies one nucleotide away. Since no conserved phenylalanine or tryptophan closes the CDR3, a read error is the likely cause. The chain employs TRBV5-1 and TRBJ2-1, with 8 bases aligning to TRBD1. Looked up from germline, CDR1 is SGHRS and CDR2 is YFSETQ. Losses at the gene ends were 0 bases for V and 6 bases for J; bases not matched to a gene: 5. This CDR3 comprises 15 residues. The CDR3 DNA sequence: TGCGCCAGCAGCTTGGGGCAGGGGGCTATCAATGAGCAGTTCCTC. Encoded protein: CASSLGQGAINEQFL.

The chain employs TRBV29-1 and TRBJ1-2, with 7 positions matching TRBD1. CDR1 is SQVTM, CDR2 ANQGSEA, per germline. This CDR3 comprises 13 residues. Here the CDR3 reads CNAGTARNYGYTF. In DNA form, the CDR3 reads TGCAACGCCGGGACAGCTAGGAACTATGGCTACACCTTC.

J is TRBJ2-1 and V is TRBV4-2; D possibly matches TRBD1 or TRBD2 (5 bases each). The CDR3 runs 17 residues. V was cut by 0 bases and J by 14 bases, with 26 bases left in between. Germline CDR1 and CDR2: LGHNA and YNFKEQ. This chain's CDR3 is CASSQDGGGGPYKEEFF. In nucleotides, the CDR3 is TGTGCCAGCAGCCAAGATGGGGGTGGCGGGCCCTACAAAGAGGAGTTCTTC.

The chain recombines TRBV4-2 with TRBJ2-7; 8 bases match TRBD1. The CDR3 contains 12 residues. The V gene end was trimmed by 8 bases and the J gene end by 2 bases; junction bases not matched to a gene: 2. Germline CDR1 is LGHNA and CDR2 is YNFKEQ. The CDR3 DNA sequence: TGTGCCAGCTGGGACAGGACCTACGAGCAGTACTTC. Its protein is CASWDRTYEQYF.

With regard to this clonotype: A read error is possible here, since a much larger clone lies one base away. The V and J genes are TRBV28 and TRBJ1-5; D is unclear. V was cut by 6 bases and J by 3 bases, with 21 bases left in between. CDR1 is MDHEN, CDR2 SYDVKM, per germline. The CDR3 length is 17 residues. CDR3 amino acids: CASSDTTPQYNNQPQHF. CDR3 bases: TGTGCCAGCAGCGATACGACACCCCAATATAACAATCAGCCCCAGCATTTT. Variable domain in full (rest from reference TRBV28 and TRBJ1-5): DVKVTQSSRYLVKRTGEKVFLECVQDMDHENMFWYRQDPGLGLRLIYFSYDVKMKEKGDIPEGYSVSREKKERFSLILESASTNQTSMYLCASSDTTPQYNNQPQHFGDGTRLSIL.

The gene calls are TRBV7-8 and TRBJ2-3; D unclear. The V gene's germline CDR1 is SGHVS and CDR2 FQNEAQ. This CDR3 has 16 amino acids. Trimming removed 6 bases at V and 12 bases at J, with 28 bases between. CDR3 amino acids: CASSQTLGESLATQYF. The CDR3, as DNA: TGTGCCAGCAGTCAAACTTTAGGTGAGTCGTTAGCTACACAGTATTTT.

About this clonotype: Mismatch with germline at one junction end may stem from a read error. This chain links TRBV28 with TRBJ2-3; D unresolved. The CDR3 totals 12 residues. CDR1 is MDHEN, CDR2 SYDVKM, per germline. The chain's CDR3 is CVSSLFADTQYF. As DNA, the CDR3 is TGTGTCAGCAGTTTATTTGCAGATACGCAATATTTT.

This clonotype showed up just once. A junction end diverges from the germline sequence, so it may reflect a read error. The CDR3 DNA reads TGCGCCAGCAGCCGTGAGCTGGGCCAAGAGACCCAGTACTTC. Its protein product is CASSRELGQETQYF. J is TRBJ2-5 and V is TRBV6-5; D remains ambiguous. CDR1 and CDR2 from the germline V gene are MNHEY and SVGAGI. The CDR3 extends over 14 amino acids.

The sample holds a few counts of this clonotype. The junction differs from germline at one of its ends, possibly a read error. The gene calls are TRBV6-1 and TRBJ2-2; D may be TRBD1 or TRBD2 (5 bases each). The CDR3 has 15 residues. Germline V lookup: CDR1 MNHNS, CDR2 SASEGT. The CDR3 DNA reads TGTGTCAACAGTGATCAGGACACCCACACCGGGGAGTTGTTTTTT. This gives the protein CVNSDQDTHTGELFF.

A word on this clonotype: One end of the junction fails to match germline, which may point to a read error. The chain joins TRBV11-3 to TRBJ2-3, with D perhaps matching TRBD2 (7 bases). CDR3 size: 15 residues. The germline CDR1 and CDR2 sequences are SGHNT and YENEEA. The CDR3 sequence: CANSLGGGGTDTQYF. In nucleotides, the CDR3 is TGTGCTAACAGCCTAGGGGGGGGAGGCACAGATACACAGTATTTT.

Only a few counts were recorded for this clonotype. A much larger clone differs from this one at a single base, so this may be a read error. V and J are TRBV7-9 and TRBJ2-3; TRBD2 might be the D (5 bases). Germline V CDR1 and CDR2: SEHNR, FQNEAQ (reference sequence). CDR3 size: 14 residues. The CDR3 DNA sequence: TGTGCCAGCAGCCCTGAGCGGTTCACAAATACGCAGTATTTT. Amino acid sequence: CASSPERFTNTQYF.

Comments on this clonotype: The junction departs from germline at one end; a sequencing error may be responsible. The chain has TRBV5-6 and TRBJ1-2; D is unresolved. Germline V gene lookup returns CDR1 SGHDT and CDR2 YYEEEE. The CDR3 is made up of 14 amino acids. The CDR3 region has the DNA TGTGCCAGCAGCATGGGAAGCCCCGTTTATGGCTACAACTTC. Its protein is CASSMGSPVYGYNF.

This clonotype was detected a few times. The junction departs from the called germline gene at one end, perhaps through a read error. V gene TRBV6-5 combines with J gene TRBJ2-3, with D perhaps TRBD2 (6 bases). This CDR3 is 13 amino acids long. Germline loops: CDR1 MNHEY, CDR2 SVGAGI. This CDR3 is CANRRVITDMQYF. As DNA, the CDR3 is TGTGCCAACAGGAGGGTGATCACAGATATGCAGTATTTT.

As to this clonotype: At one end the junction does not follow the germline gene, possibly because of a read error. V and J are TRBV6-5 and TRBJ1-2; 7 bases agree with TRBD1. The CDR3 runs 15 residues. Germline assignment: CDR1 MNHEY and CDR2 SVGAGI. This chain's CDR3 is CASSYAGTALHGYIF. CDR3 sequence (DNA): TGTGCTAGCAGTTACGCTGGGACAGCTCTTCATGGCTACATCTTC.

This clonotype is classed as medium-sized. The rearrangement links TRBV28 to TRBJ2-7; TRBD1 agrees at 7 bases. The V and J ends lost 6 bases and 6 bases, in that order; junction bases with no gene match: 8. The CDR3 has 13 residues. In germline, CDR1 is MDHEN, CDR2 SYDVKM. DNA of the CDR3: TGTGCCAGCAGGTCCAGGGGGTTTTTCGAGCAGTACTTC. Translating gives CASRSRGFFEQYF.

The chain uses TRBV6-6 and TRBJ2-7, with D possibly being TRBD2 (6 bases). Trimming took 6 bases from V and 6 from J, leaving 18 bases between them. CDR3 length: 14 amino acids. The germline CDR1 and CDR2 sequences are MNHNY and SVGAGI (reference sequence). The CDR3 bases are TGTGCCAGCAGCCCTCGGCGGGATTGGAGCGAGCAGTACTTC. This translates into CASSPRRDWSEQYF.

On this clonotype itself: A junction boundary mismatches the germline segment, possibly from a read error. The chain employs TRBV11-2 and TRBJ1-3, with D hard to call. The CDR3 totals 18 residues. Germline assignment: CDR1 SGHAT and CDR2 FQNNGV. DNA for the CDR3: TGTGCCGGCAGCTTATACGCCCGGACTGCCGACTCTGGAAACACTATATATTTT. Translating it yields CAGSLYARTADSGNTIYF.

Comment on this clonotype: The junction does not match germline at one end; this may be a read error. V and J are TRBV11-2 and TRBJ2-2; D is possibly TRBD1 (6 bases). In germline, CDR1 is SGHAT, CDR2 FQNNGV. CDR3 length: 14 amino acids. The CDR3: CAGSLGTGTRELFF. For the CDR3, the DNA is TGTGCCGGCAGCTTAGGTACAGGGACCAGGGAGCTGTTTTTT.

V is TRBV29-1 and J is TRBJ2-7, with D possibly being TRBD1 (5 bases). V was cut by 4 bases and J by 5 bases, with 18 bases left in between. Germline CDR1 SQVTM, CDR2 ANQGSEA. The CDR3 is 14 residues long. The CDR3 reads CSVGNWQGFDEQYF. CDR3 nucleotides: TGCAGCGTTGGTAACTGGCAGGGATTCGACGAGCAGTACTTC.

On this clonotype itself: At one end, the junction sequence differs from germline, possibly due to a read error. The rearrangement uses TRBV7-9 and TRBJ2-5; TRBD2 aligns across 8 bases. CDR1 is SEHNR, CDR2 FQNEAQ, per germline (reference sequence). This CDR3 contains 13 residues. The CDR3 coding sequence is TGTGCCAGCATACTAGCGGACGTCGGGACCCACTACTTC. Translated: CASILADVGTHYF.

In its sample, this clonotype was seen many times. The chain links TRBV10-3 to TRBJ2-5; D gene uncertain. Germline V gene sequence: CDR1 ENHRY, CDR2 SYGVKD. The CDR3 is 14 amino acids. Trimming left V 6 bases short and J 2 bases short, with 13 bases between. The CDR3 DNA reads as TGTGCCATCAGAGGAGACTGGAATCAAGAGACCCAGTACTTC. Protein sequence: CAIRGDWNQETQYF.

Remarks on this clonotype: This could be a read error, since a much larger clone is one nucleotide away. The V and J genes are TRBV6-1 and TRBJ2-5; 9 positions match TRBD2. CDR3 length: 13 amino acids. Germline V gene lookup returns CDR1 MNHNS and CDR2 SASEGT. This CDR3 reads CASCSGSEETHYF. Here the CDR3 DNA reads TGTGCCAGCTGTAGCGGGAGCGAGGAGACCCATTACTTC.

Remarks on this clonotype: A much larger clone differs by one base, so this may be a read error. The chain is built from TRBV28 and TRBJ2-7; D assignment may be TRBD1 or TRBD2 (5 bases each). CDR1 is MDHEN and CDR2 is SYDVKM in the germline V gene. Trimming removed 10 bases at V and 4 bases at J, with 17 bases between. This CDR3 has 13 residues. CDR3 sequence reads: CATQWGMSYEQYF. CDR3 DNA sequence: TGTGCCACCCAGTGGGGGATGAGTTACGAGCAGTACTTC.

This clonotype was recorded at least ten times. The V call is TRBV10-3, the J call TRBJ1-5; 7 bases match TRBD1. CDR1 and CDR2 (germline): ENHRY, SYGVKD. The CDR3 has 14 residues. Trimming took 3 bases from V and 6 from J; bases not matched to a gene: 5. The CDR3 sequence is CAISDSTGPQPQHF. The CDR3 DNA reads TGTGCCATCAGTGACTCGACAGGGCCTCAGCCCCAGCATTTT.

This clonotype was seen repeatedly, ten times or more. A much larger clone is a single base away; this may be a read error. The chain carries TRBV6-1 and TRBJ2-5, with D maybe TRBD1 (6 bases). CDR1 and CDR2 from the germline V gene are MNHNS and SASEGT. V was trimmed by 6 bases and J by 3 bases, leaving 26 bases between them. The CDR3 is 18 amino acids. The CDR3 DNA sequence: TGTGCCAGCAGGGGTCGACAGGTCCCCCCAGGGCGGGAAGAGACCCAGTACTTC. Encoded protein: CASRGRQVPPGREETQYF.

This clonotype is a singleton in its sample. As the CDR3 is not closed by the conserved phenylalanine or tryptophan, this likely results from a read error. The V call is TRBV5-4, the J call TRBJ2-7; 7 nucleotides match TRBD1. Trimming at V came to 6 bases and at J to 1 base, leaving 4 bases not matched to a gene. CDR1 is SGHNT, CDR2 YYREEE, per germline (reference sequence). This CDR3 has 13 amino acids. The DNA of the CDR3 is TGTGCCAGCATCATGGGACAGTCCTACGAGCAGTACCTC. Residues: CASIMGQSYEQYL.

CDR3 loop: CATARGRAMRYEQYF. The DNA for the CDR3 is TGCGCCACCGCCAGGGGGAGGGCCATGCGGTACGAGCAGTACTTC. V usage is TRBV10-1 and J usage is TRBJ2-7; either TRBD1 or TRBD2 may supply D (7 bases each). V was cut by 10 bases and J by 4 bases, with 23 bases left in between. CDR3 length: 15 amino acids. Germline CDR1 and CDR2: WNHNN and SYGVQD (reference sequence).